The sequence of this T cell receptor beta chain was determined in a study of human T cells and chemical hapten exposure. Overall study: Patients were given diphenylcyclopropenone on the scalp weekly across the approximately 25-week study. Read at 6 days, the patch tests placed 0.01% DPC on the upper back. Mostly female patients had alopecia areata, totalis or universalis.

Time point here: pre-sensitization, week 0. The treatment is: therapeutic diphenylcyclopropenone sensitization with weekly scalp DPC. Each donor was an alopecia patient between 18 and 70 years of age who qualified for DPC. In its sample, this clonotype was seen many times. Germline CDR1 and CDR2: SGHAT and FQNNGV. After removal of 5 bases from V and 2 bases from J, the junction contained 7 bases not matched to a gene. The CDR3 contains 17 residues. TCRdb re-derived calls from the RACE reads in MiXCR, one entry per CDR3 protein. The sample includes some 400,000 distinct CDR3 sequences, approximately 5.1% seen only once; the top ten take 2.6%.

The receptor was derived from a woman aged 45-59 years with alopecia areata. Some clones in this sample may be carry-over from other donors' samples. The rearrangement links TRBV11-2 to TRBJ2-5, with 14 bases that match TRBD2. The sequences come from whole blood, collected in connection with sensitization to the hapten diphenylcyclopropenone (DPC). CDR3: CASSLRLAGGYQETQYF. The CDR3 DNA sequence: TGTGCCAGCAGCCTCCGACTAGCGGGGGGGTATCAAGAGACCCAGTACTTC.